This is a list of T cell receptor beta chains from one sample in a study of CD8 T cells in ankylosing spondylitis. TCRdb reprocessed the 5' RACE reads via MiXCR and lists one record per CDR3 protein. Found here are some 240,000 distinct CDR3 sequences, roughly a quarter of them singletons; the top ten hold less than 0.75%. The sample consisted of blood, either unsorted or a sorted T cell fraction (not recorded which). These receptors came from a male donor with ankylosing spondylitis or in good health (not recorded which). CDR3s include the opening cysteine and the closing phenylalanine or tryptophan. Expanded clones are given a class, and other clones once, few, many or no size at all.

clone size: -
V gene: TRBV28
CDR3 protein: CASSRGGLTGANVLTF

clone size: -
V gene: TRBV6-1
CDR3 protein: CASSGQRGNNEQFF

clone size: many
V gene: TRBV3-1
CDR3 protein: CASSQVPGTGELFF

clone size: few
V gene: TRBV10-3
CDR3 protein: CATWRGEAWETQYF

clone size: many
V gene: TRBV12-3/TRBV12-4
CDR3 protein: CASSGQGTGNTIYF

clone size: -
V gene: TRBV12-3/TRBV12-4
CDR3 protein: CASSFTRGGTDTQYF

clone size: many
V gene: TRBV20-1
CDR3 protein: CSARDPRHTEAFF

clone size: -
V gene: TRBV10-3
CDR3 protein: CAITGTGVGEQYF

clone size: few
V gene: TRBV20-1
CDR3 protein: CSVAQGATTDTQYF

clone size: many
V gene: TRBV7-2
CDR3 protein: CASSLGPRVVVRQETQYF

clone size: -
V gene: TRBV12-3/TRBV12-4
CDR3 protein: CASMDRRKINEQFF

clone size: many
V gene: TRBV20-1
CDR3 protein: CSARDLQGPSTDTQYF

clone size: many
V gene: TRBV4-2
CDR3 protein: CASSQDRRGLYGYTF

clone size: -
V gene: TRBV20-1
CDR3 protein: CSAPKLAGIYNEQFF

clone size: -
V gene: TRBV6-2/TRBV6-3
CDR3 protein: CASSHPGGRTGELFF

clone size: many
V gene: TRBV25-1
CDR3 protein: CASSLNYEQYF

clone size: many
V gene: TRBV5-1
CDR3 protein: CASSFPGVQETQYF

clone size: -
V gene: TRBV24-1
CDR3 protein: CATSDHSGGGETQYF

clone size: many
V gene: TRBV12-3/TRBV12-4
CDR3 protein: CASSGTSANQPQHF

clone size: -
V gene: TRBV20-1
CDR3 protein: CSARAQNYGYTF

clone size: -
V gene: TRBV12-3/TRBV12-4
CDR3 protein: CASSRGGGREGVWEQYF

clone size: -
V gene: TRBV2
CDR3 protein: CACSLGGPGRGRNYGYTF

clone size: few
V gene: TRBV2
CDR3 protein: CASSETGASGANVLTF

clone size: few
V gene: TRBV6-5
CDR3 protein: CASSFGTGGIGNTIYF

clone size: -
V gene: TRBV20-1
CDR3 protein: CSARISGNQPQHF

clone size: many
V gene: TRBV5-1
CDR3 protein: CASSYGTTTYEQYF

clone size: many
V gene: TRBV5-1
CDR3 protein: CASSLGLYQETQYF

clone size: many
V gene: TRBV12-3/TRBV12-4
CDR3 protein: CASGRDYSNTQYF

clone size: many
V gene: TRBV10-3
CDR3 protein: CAISEGGDYEQYF

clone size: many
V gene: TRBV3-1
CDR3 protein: CASSQGSGLSYNEQFF

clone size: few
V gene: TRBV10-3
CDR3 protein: CAISESERIADTQYF

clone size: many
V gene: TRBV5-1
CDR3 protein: CASKGAGNTEAFF

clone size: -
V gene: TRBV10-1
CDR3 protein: CASSNGGADNEQFF

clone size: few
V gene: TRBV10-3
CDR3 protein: CATGRGREGSEAFF

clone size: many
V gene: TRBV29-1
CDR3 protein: CSVLWAAGWETQYF

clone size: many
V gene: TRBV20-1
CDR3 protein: CSASPWDSSGNTIYF

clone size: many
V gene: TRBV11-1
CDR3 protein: CASSLTAGHASGETDTQYF

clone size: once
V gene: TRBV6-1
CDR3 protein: CASSRTSALNEQFF

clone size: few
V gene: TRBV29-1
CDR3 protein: CSVDGTGESTDTQYF

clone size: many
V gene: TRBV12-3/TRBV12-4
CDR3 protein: CASSQPRANEKLFF

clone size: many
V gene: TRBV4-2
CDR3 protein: CASSQETLAGVGGELFF

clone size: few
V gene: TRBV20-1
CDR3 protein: CSANRLAGVAEQYF

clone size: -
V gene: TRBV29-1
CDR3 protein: CSVEGAPEWGTDTQYF

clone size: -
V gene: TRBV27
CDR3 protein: CASSSQGLAGGPREQYF

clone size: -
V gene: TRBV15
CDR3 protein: CATSRDPTNTEAFF

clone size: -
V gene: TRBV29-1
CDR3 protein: CSVSPWGNEQFF

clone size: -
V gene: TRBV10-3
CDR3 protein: CAISESQTGELFF

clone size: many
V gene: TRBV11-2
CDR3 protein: CASNLAGTGGAEAFF

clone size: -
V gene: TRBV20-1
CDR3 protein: CSARGAVNTEAFF

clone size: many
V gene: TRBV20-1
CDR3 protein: CSARDPREGLNSPLHF

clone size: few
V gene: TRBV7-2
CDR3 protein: CASSLSRVGEQYF